The 12 T cell receptor beta chains reported below all come from one sample, sequenced in a study of CD8+ T cells in alopecia areata. Sample treatment: oral pan-JAK inhibitor, 5-10 mg twice daily. RNA, once extracted, was reverse transcribed into cDNA for use as the sequencing template. Measured with immunoSEQ multiplex PCR; TCRdb has only the in-frame clones, and not every one. Counted here are 80,000 or so clones, roughly 66% occurring once; the ten biggest clones make up 23%. The sample in question was CD8+ T cells sorted from blood, obtained at week 24, from a patient treated with tofacitinib. These receptors all come from a human donor with alopecia areata.

V is TRBV5-6 and J is TRBJ1-1, with D hard to call. Germline lookup yields CDR1 SGHDT and CDR2 YYEEEE. This CDR3 region has 14 residues. Trimming pared 1 base from V and 0 bases from J, leaving 7 bases between. CDR3 protein: CASSLRLMNTEAFF. CDR3 nucleotide sequence: TGTGCCAGCAGCTTGCGGCTCATGAACACTGAAGCTTTCTTT.

This chain links TRBV28 with TRBJ1-5; D unclear. The V end was cut by 5 bases, the J end by 6 bases, with 11 bases between. The CDR3 consists of 13 residues. From germline, CDR1 is MDHEN and CDR2 SYDVKM. CDR3 sequence (DNA): TGTGCCAGCAGTATTATGCGCGTTCAGCCCCAGCATTTT. It translates to CASSIMRVQPQHF. The full variable domain, with the rest looked up from reference TRBV28 and TRBJ1-5, is DVKVTQSSRYLVKRTGEKVFLECVQDMDHENMFWYRQDPGLGLRLIYFSYDVKMKEKGDIPEGYSVSREKKERFSLILESASTNQTSMYLCASSIMRVQPQHFGDGTRLSIL.

This clone was recorded a few times. The chain has TRBV11-2 and TRBJ2-1; D possibly matches TRBD1 or TRBD2 (5 bases each). The CDR3 spans 16 residues. Germline CDR1 and CDR2: SGHAT and FQNNGV. Trimming left V 5 bases short and J 2 bases short, with 16 bases between. CDR3 DNA sequence: TGTGCCAGCAGCCCGCGATCCGGGACGGCCTACAATGAGCAGTTCTTC. Translation: CASSPRSGTAYNEQFF.

This clone has more than one count but fewer than ten. CDR3 DNA: TGTGCCAGCAGCCCTACTATGGAGAACGCCTACGAGCAGTACTTC. Its translation is CASSPTMENAYEQYF. V gene TRBV6-5 combines with J gene TRBJ2-7; D ambiguous. Germline CDR1 is MNHEY and CDR2 is SVGAGI. The CDR3 is 15 amino acids. Trimming cost V 6 bases and J 2 bases, with 17 bases left between them.

The CDR3 DNA is TGTGCCACCCATTTTAATGAGCAGTTCTTC. Translated, it gives CATHFNEQFF. The chain couples TRBV28 to TRBJ2-1; no firm D call. V dropped 10 bases and J dropped 7 bases, with 8 bases sitting between them. CDR1 is MDHEN and CDR2 is SYDVKM in the germline V gene. This CDR3 is 10 amino acids long.

V and J are TRBV5-1 and TRBJ1-1; TRBD1 aligns across 9 bases. After removal of 5 bases from V and 0 bases from J, the junction contained 8 bases not matched to a gene. The CDR3 runs to 16 residues. Looked up from germline, CDR1 is SGHRS and CDR2 is YFSETQ. Here the CDR3 DNA reads TGCGCCAGCAGTCGATCGGGACAGGGTTTGAACACTGAAGCTTTCTTT. Its translation: CASSRSGQGLNTEAFF.

The chain employs TRBV27 and TRBJ2-7; TRBD2 matches at 12 bases. With V trimmed by 5 bases and J by 0 bases, 8 bases remained unmatched. Germline V gene data show CDR1 as MNHEY and CDR2 as SMNVEV (reference sequence). CDR3 length equals 17 residues. DNA for the CDR3: TGTGCCAGCAGTCCGGGACTAGCGGGTACAAGCTCCTACGAGCAGTACTTC. Its translation: CASSPGLAGTSSYEQYF.

The chain combines TRBV5-4 with TRBJ2-5; 8 nucleotides agree with TRBD1. The CDR3 has 14 amino acids. Per the germline V gene, CDR1 is SGHNT and CDR2 is YYREEE (reference sequence). V shed 4 bases and J 4 bases; nucleotides not matched to a gene: 6. DNA of the CDR3: TGTGCCAGCAGCCTCCGGACAGGGCGAGAGACCCAGTACTTC. Encoded protein: CASSLRTGRETQYF.

There are a few counts of this clone. The rearrangement uses TRBV5-5 and TRBJ1-1; D unresolved. Germline lookup yields CDR1 SGHKS and CDR2 YYEKEE (reference sequence). The CDR3 length is 12 residues. Deletions cut 2 bases from V and 6 bases from J, with 8 bases between. CDR3 bases: TGTGCCAGCAGCTTCACTATGGCTGAAGCTTTCTTT. It codes for CASSFTMAEAFF.

A remark on this clone: A junction boundary mismatches the germline segment, possibly from a read error. This rearrangement joins TRBV5-8 to TRBJ2-7; D may be TRBD1 or TRBD2 (6 bases each). This CDR3 has 11 residues. Germline V lookup: CDR1 SGHTS, CDR2 YDEGEE. The CDR3 region has the DNA TGTGCCAGCAGCTTGGGAGGGGGGCTCGCATTC. Its protein product is CASSLGGGLAF.

This clone was seen only a few times. This chain uses TRBV4-1 with TRBJ2-1; unclear D gene. Germline-derived CDR1 and CDR2 are MGHRA and YSYEKL. CDR3 length equals 14 residues. V was clipped by 1 base and J by 6 bases, with 10 bases between them. The DNA of the CDR3 is TGCGCCAGCAGCCAAGTGACCAGCTCCAATGAGCAGTTCTTC. This encodes CASSQVTSSNEQFF.

Concerning this clone itself: Other DNA sequences in the sample encode the same CDR3. This rearrangement joins TRBV27 to TRBJ1-1; TRBD1 might be the D (5 bases). CDR3 length equals 14 residues. The V gene lost 2 bases and the J gene lost 2 bases, with 9 bases spanning the gap. Germline V CDR1 and CDR2: MNHEY, SMNVEV (reference sequence). CDR3 DNA: TGTGCCAGCAGTTTAGGGGGGGGTAACACTGAAGCTTTCTTT. Translation: CASSLGGGNTEAFF.